This T cell receptor (beta chain) was retrieved from a study of T-cell reconstitution after alpha-beta-depleted transplantation in children. Unique molecular identifiers featured in how the TCRbeta library was prepared. One entry per CDR3 protein results from TCRdb running MiXCR on the PCR reads. The table records 500,000 to 600,000 distinct CDR3 sequences, approximately 32% of them present only once. CDR3 size: 15 residues. Unmatched junction bases numbered 5, after V lost 3 bases and J lost 2 bases. The germline CDR1 and CDR2 sequences are SGHVS and FNYEAQ. The receptor was derived from a human donor who donated a stem cell graft to a child with aplastic anemia. The input for sequencing was PBMCs from the stem cell graft donor, taken from the stem cell graft. The rearrangement joins TRBV7-6 to TRBJ2-3; TRBD1 matches at 7 bases. CDR3 in DNA: TGTGCCAGCAGCTTCCGGGACAGTTACACAGATACGCAGTATTTT. Amino acid sequence: CASSFRDSYTDTQYF. Complete variable domain (other parts from reference TRBV7-6 and TRBJ2-3): GAGVSQSPRYKVTKRGQDVALRCDPISGHVSLYWYRQALGQGPEFLTYFNYEAQQDKSGLPNDRFSAERPEGSISTLTIQRTEQRDSAMYRCASSFRDSYTDTQYFGPGTRLTVL.